This TCR beta chain was sequenced for a study of blood T cell repertoires in COVID-19. About the research overall: COVID-19 samples collected from the United States, Italy and Spain covered acute and convalescent phases. T cells, B-cell-depleted T cells, or PBMCs supplied cDNA or gDNA.

Some clones are missing from TCRdb's copy, which holds only in-frame ones; the method was immunoSEQ multiplex PCR. The sample lists 75,000 to 95,000 clones; 87% were seen once. The TCR was taken from a human donor in a cohort sampled during active COVID-19. Material: peripheral blood.

CDR3 amino acids: CASSLASRGDAEAFF. The CDR3, as DNA: TGTGCCAGCAGCTTAGCTTCCAGGGGCGACGCTGAAGCTTTCTTT. This rearrangement joins TRBV7-9 to TRBJ1-1; possibly TRBD1 for D (6 bases). This CDR3 has 15 amino acids. The V end was cut by 0 bases, the J end by 6 bases, with 14 bases between. From germline, CDR1 is SEHNR and CDR2 FQNEAQ (reference sequence).